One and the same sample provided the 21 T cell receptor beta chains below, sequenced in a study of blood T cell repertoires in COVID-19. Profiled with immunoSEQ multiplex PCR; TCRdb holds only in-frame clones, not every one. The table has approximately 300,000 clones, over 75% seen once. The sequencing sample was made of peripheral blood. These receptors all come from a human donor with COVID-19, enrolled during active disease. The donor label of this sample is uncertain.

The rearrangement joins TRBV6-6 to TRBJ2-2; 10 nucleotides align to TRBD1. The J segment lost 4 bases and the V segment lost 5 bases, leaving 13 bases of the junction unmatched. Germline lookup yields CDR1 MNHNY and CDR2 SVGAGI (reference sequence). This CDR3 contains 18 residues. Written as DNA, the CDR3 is TGTGCCAGCAGTCGTAGACGAGGGACAGGGGCTCTCACCGGGGAGCTGTTTTTT. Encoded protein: CASSRRRGTGALTGELFF.

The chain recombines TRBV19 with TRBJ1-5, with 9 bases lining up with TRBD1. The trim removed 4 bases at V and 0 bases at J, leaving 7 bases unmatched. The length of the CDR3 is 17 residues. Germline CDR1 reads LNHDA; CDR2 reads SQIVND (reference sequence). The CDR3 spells CASSTFGQGISNQPQHF. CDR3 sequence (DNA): TGTGCCAGTAGTACCTTTGGACAGGGGATTAGCAATCAGCCCCAGCATTTT. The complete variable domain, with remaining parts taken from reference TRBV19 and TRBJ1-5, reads DGGITQSPKYLFRKEGQNVTLSCEQNLNHDAMYWYRQDPGQGLRLIYYSQIVNDFQKGDIAEGYSVSREKKESFPLTVTSAQKNPTAFYLCASSTFGQGISNQPQHFGDGTRLSIL.

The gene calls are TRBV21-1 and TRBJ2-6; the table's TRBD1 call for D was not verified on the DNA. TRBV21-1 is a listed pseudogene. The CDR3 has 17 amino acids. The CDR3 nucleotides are TGTGCCAGACCTTGTAGCAGGGCCTCCTCTGGGGCCAACGTCCTGACTTTC. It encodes CARPCSRASSGANVLTF.

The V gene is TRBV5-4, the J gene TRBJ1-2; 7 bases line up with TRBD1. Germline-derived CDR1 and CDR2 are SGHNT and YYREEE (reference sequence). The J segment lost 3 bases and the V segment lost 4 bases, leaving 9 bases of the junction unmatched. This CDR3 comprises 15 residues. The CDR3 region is CASSDWGQLHYGYTF. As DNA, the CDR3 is TGTGCCAGCAGCGATTGGGGACAGTTGCACTATGGCTACACCTTC.

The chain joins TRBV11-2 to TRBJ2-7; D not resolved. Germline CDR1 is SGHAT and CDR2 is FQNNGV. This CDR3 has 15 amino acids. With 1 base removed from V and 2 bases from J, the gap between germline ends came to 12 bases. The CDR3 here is CASSLGPRSPYEQYF. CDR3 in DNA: TGTGCCAGCAGCTTAGGTCCGAGATCCCCCTACGAGCAGTACTTC.

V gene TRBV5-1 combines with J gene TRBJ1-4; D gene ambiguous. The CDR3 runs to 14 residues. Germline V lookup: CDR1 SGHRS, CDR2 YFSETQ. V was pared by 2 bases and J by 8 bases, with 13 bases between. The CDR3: CASSLDWGGEKLFF. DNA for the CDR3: TGCGCCAGCAGCTTAGACTGGGGAGGGGAAAAACTGTTTTTT.

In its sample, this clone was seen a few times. CDR3 residues: CASSREIRYNEQFF. CDR3 sequence (DNA): TGTGCCAGCAGCCGCGAGATCCGGTACAATGAGCAGTTCTTC. The chain joins TRBV7-2 to TRBJ2-1; D unresolved. V was shortened by 5 bases and J by 4 bases, with 12 bases between the two germline ends. CDR1 and CDR2 from the germline V gene are SGHTA and FQGNSA. This CDR3 spans 14 amino acids.

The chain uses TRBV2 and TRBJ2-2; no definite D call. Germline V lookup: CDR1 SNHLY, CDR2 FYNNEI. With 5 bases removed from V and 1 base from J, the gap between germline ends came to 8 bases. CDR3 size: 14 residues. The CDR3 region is CASSSARNTGELFF. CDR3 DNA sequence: TGTGCCAGCAGTTCCGCCAGGAACACCGGGGAGCTGTTTTTT. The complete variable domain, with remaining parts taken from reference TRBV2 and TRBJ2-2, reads EPEVTQTPSHQVTQMGQEVILRCVPISNHLYFYWYRQILGQKVEFLVSFYNNEISEKSEIFDDQFSVERPDGSNFTLKIRSTKLEDSAMYFCASSSARNTGELFFGEGSRLTVL.

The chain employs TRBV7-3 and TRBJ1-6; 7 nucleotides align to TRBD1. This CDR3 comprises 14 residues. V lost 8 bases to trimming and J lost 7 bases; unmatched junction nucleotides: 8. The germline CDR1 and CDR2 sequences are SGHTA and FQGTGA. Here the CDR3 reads CASGSGQPNSPLHF. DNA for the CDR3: TGTGCCAGCGGATCGGGACAGCCCAATTCACCCCTCCACTTT.

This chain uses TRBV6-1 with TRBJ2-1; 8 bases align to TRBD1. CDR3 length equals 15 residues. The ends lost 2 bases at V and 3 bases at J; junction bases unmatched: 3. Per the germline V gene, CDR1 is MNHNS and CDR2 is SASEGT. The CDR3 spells CASSEQGAVYNEQFF. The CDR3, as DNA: TGTGCCAGCAGTGAACAGGGGGCCGTCTACAATGAGCAGTTCTTC.

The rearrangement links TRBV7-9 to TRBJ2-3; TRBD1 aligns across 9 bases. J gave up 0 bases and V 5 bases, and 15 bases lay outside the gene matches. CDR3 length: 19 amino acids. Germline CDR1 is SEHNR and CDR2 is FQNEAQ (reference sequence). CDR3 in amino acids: CASSPASTSGTGSTDTQYF. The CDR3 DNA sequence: TGTGCCAGCAGCCCCGCCTCTACCTCCGGGACAGGGAGCACAGATACGCAGTATTTT.

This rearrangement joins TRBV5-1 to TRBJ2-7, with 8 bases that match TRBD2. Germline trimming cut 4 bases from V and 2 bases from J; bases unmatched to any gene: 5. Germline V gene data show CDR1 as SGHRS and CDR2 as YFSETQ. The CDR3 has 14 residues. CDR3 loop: CASSILAEAYEQYF. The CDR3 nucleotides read TGCGCCAGCAGCATACTAGCGGAAGCCTACGAGCAGTACTTC.

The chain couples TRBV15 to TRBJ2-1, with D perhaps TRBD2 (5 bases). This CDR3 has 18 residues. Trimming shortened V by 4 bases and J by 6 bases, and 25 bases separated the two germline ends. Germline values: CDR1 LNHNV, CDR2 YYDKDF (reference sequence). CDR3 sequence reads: CATSTTTQDWIFRNEQFF. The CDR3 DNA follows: TGTGCCACCAGCACCACAACTCAGGACTGGATTTTTCGCAATGAGCAGTTCTTC.

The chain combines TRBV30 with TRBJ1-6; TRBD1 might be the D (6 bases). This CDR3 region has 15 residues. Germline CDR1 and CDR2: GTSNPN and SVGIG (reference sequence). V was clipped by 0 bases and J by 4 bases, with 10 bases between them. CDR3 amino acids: CAWSVTRGYNSPLHF. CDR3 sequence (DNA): TGTGCCTGGAGTGTAACCAGGGGTTATAATTCACCCCTCCACTTT.

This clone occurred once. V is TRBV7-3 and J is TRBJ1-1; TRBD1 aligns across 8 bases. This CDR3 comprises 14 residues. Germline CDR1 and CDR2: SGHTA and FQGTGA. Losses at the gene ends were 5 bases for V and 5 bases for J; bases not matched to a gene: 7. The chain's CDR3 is CASSTGQVGTEAFF. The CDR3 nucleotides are TGTGCCAGCAGCACGGGACAGGTGGGGACTGAAGCTTTCTTT.

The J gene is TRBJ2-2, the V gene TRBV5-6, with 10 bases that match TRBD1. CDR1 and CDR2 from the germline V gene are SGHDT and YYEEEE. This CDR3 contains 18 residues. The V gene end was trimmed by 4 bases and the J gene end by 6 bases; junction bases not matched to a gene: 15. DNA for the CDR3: TGTGCCAGCAGCCGGTTTAGTCCCGGGACAGGGGTGGCCGGGGAGCTGTTTTTT. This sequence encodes CASSRFSPGTGVAGELFF.

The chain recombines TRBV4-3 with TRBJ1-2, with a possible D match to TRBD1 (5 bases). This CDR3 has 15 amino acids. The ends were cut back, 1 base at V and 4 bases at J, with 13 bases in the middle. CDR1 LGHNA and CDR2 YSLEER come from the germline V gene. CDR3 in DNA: TGCGCCAGCAGCCAAGGCGAGGGGAGGATCTATGGCTACACCTTC. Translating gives CASSQGEGRIYGYTF.

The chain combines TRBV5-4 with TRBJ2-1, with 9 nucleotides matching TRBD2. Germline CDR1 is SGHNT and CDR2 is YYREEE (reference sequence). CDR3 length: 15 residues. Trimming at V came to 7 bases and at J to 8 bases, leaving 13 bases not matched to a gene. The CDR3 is CASCRGGRALDEQFF. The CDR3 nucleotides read TGTGCCAGCTGTCGGGGCGGGAGGGCCCTGGATGAGCAGTTCTTC. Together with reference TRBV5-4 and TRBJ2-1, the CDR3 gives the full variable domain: ETGVTQSPTHLIKTRGQQVTLRCSSQSGHNTVSWYQQALGQGPQFIFQYYREEENGRGNFPPRFSGLQFPNYSSELNVNALELDDSALYLCASCRGGRALDEQFFGPGTRLTVL.

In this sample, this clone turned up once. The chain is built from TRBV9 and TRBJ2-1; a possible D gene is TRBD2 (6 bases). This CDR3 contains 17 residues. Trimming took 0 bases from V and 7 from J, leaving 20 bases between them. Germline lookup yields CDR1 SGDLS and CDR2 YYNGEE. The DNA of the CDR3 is TGTGCCAGCAGCGTAGACGTCACTGCTAGCGCGTTGAATGAGCAGTTCTTC. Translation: CASSVDVTASALNEQFF.

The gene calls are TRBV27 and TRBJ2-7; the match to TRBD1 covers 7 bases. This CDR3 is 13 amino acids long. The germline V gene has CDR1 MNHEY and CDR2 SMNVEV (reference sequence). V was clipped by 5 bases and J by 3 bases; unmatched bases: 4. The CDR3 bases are TGTGCCAGCAGTCCACAGGGGTACTACGAGCAGTACTTC. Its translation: CASSPQGYYEQYF.

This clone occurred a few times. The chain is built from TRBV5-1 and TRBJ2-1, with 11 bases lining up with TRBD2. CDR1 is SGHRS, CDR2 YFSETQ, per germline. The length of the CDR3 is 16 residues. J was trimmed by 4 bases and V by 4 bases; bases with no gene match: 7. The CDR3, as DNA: TGCGCCAGCAGCCACCTTAGCGGGAGGGAATACAATGAGCAGTTCTTC. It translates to CASSHLSGREYNEQFF. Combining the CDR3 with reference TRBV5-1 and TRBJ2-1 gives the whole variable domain KAGVTQTPRYLIKTRGQQVTLSCSPISGHRSVSWYQQTPGQGLQFLFEYFSETQRNKGNFPGRFSGRQFSNSRSEMNVSTLELGDSALYLCASSHLSGREYNEQFFGPGTRLTVL.